This is a list of T cell receptor beta chains from one sample in a study of T-cell memory formation after mild COVID-19. Using its own MiXCR run on the 5' RACE reads, TCRdb lists one record per CDR3 protein. The data show about 160,000 distinct CDR3 sequences, about a third seen once. Sequencing input: PBMCs or a T cell subset sorted from them (not recorded which). These receptors all come from an adult woman who had mild COVID-19 (a few samples of this study predate the infection). Cell type and time point are not known. Each CDR3 is given with its conserved first and last residue. Each record gives: clone size, D gene, V gene, J gene, CDR3 DNA, CDR3 protein. D genes are given only for firm matches. Rows give clone size only sometimes, using once, few, many, or a class for an expanded clone.

NA	NA	TRBV5-5	TRBJ1-2	TGTGCCAGCAGCTTACTAAGAAGACCCGTGCCTGCGAATGGCTACACCTTC	CASSLLRRPVPANGYTF
few	TRBD1	TRBV7-6	TRBJ2-7	TGTGCCAGCAGCACACCGTCGACAGGGACCTCCTACGAGCAGTACTTC	CASSTPSTGTSYEQYF
NA	TRBD2	TRBV19	TRBJ2-7	TGTGCCAGTAGTATCACCTTAAGCGGGAGGAGCTCCTACGAGCAGTACTTC	CASSITLSGRSSYEQYF
few	TRBD2	TRBV7-2	TRBJ2-5	TGTGCCAGCAGCTCTGGGACTAGCGCGTACCAAGAGACCCAGTACTTC	CASSSGTSAYQETQYF
few	NA	TRBV6-5	TRBJ2-5	TGTGCCAGCAGTCGGGACCGACGAACCCAGTACTTC	CASSRDRRTQYF
NA	TRBD1	TRBV5-1	TRBJ2-1	TGCGCCAGCAGCTTGGCACAGGGGGCGAGAACCAATGAGCAGTTCTTC	CASSLAQGARTNEQFF
NA	NA	TRBV7-8	TRBJ2-2	TGTGCCAGCAGCTTAGGAGCCTCGAACACCGGGGAGCTGTTTTTT	CASSLGASNTGELFF
many	TRBD1	TRBV12-3/TRBV12-4	TRBJ1-2	TGTGCCAGCAGTCCGATGACAGGGAACTATGGCTACACCTTC	CASSPMTGNYGYTF
few	NA	TRBV19	TRBJ1-1	TGTGCCAGTAGTATCTCCGGCTACACTGAAGCTTTCTTT	CASSISGYTEAFF
few	NA	TRBV6-6	TRBJ2-2	TGTGCCAGCAGTTACGGTAGCGCAAGCACCGGGGAGCTGTTTTTT	CASSYGSASTGELFF
NA	NA	TRBV5-1	TRBJ1-3	TGCGCCAGCAGCTCGAATGAACCTGGAAACACCATATATTTT	CASSSNEPGNTIYF
NA	TRBD2	TRBV4-1	TRBJ2-2	TGCGCCAGCAGCCACGTCGGGACTAGCGCTTGGGGGAACACCGGGGAGCTGTTTTTT	CASSHVGTSAWGNTGELFF
NA	NA	TRBV9	TRBJ2-1	TGTGCCAGCAGCGTAGGGCAGGGCGAGCAGTTCTTC	CASSVGQGEQFF
few	NA	TRBV29-1	TRBJ2-1	TGCAGCGTTGTGGGGTTTTGGAACAATGAGCAGTTCTTC	CSVVGFWNNEQFF
NA	TRBD1	TRBV20-1	TRBJ2-7	TGCAGTGCTAGATCAGGGGGACAGGGCTACGAGCAGTACTTC	CSARSGGQGYEQYF
NA	TRBD2	TRBV4-2	TRBJ2-5	TGTGCCAGCAGCCAAGATGGGAAGGCGGGAGATGGAGAGACCCAGTACTTC	CASSQDGKAGDGETQYF
NA	TRBD1	TRBV7-7	TRBJ1-1	TGTGCCAGCAGCCCCCGAGGAGGGGGCCCCAAGAACACTGAAGCTTTCTTT	CASSPRGGGPKNTEAFF
NA	NA	TRBV5-1	TRBJ2-7	TGCGCCAGCAGCTTGGGAACAGCCCCCTACGAGCAGTACTTC	CASSLGTAPYEQYF
NA	NA	TRBV29-1	TRBJ1-2	TGCAGCGTTCTAGGCGGAGAAAACTATGGCTACACCTTC	CSVLGGENYGYTF